The TCR beta chain described here comes from a study of blood T cell repertoires in COVID-19. Background on the study: Sites in the United States, Italy and Spain provided acute and convalescent COVID-19 samples. PBMCs, B-cell-depleted T cells, or T cells provided the cDNA or gDNA that made up the material.

Germline CDR1 reads SEHNR; CDR2 reads FQNEAQ (reference sequence). The ends lost 1 base at V and 10 bases at J; junction bases unmatched: 4. This CDR3 has 14 amino acids. The count of this clone is one. Here immunoSEQ multiplex PCR was the method, and the copy in TCRdb shows in-frame clones only, minus some. The table lists approximately 270,000 clones, about 90% of them singletons. Sequenced material: PBMCs or T cells enriched from blood (not recorded which). This TCR was recovered from a woman in her 30s with acute COVID-19. The chain carries TRBV7-9 and TRBJ1-6; TRBD1 aligns across 7 bases. The CDR3 is CASSLGRGESPLHF. Written as DNA, the CDR3 is TGTGCCAGCAGCTTAGGCAGGGGGGAGTCACCCCTCCACTTT.